The 4 T cell receptor beta chains below come from one sample, sequenced in a study of blood T cells in healthy people across ages. PCR was performed a second time for about 7 to 12 cycles using a sample-barcoded 5' primer and a J-beta primer mix. TCRdb re-called the 5' RACE reads with MiXCR, one entry per CDR3 protein. The data hold roughly 900,000 distinct CDR3 sequences, with approximately 49% observed a single time. Sequenced input: blood. The receptors stem from a man aged 25 to 40 in good health.

This chain connects TRBV6-6 to TRBJ1-5; the D is unclear. This CDR3 region has 17 residues. Trimming took 0 bases from V and 2 from J, leaving 14 bases between them. CDR1 and CDR2 (germline): MNHNY, SVGAGI (reference sequence). The CDR3 is CASSYSALEIGNQPQHF. CDR3 in DNA: TGTGCCAGCAGTTACTCGGCCTTGGAGATAGGCAATCAGCCCCAGCATTTT.

The V and J genes are TRBV20-1 and TRBJ1-2, with D unclear. The CDR3 sequence is 11 residues long. Trimming stripped 2 bases from V and 4 bases from J, with 5 bases between. Germline V gene data show CDR1 as DFQATT and CDR2 as SNEGSKA (reference sequence). The CDR3 loop reads CSARQVYGYTF. The CDR3 bases are TGCAGTGCTAGACAGGTCTATGGCTACACCTTC.

This chain links TRBV9 with TRBJ2-5; TRBD2 is a possible D gene (5 bases). Trimming stripped 7 bases from V and 1 base from J, with 17 bases between. The CDR3 covers 15 residues. In germline, CDR1 is SGDLS, CDR2 YYNGEE. Here the CDR3 reads CASGSEGYLQETQYF. CDR3 DNA: TGTGCCAGCGGATCCGAGGGTTACCTCCAAGAGACCCAGTACTTC.

This chain joins TRBV11-2 and TRBJ2-5, with 8 bases lining up with TRBD2. Trimming at V came to 1 base and at J to 0 bases, leaving 19 bases not matched to a gene. This CDR3 contains 21 residues. CDR1 and CDR2 (germline): SGHAT, FQNNGV. For the CDR3, the DNA is TGTGCCAGCAGCTTAGTCGGGACTAGGGCGACAGCCTTATTGTACCAAGAGACCCAGTACTTC. Its translation is CASSLVGTRATALLYQETQYF. Complete variable domain (other parts from reference TRBV11-2 and TRBJ2-5): EAGVAQSPRYKIIEKRQSVAFWCNPISGHATLYWYQQILGQGPKLLIQFQNNGVVDDSQLPKDRFSAERLKGVDSTLKIQPAKLEDSAVYLCASSLVGTRATALLYQETQYFGPGTRLLVL.